The source of this T cell receptor (beta chain) is a study of blood T cells in healthy people across ages. Study-level background: For every two T cells, template switching captured about one barcoded beta molecule. Study conclusions and caveats: Naive CD4+ cell counts and diversity both ran higher in long-lived than in aged donors.

The V gene's germline CDR1 is LNHNV and CDR2 YYDKDF (reference sequence). V gave up 0 bases and J gave up 3 bases, with 6 bases separating them. There are 13 residues in the CDR3. A J-beta primer mix and a sample-barcoded 5' primer were used in a second PCR of about 6 to 12 cycles. MiXCR, run by TCRdb on the 5' RACE reads, gives a single entry per CDR3 protein. The table records about 670,000 distinct CDR3 sequences, under 65% of them present only once. In regard to this clonotype: Its antigen is undetermined.

Sequencing input: blood. This clonotype originated in a woman older than 75 in good health. The gene calls are TRBV15 and TRBJ2-7; D is unclear. CDR3 DNA: TGTGCCACCAGCAGAGAACCAGGCTACGAGCAGTACTTC. Translation: CATSREPGYEQYF.